These T cell receptor beta chains were read from a single sample in a study of shared T cell receptors in the human thymus. The method was immunoSEQ multiplex PCR; TCRdb's version includes in-frame clones alone and lacks a portion of them. The table includes over 60,000 clones, nearly 95% detected once. Material for sequencing was thymocytes. The receptors derive from a human donor. CDR3s include the opening cysteine and the closing phenylalanine or tryptophan. A D gene is named only where the DNA matches it firmly.

j_gene,v_gene,d_gene,CDR3nt,CDR3aa
TRBJ1-6,TRBV27,-,TGTGCCAGCAGTTTACCCTCAACGAGGCCCCCCTATAATTCACCCCTCCACTTT,CASSLPSTRPPYNSPLHF
TRBJ1-5,TRBV7-2,-,TGTGCCAGCAGCTATAGGGTAAGCAATCAGCCCCAGCATTTT,CASSYRVSNQPQHF
TRBJ1-1,TRBV6-5,-,TGTGCCAGCAGTTACGCCGAGAGGACTTTCTTT,CASSYAERTFF
TRBJ1-1,TRBV28,-,TGTGCCACCCTCGGCGGGGTAGCGAACACTGAAGCTTTCTTT,CATLGGVANTEAFF
TRBJ1-3,TRBV28,TRBD1,TGTGCCAGCAGTTTAATCCTTCCGGGACAGGGTAGCCCTGGAAACACCATATATTTT,CASSLILPGQGSPGNTIYF
TRBJ2-1,TRBV5-4,TRBD1,TGTGCCAGCGCATGGACAGGGTCTTTCACAACCTACAATGAGCAGTTCTTC,CASAWTGSFTTYNEQFF
TRBJ2-3,TRBV14,TRBD2,TGTGCCAGCAGCCAGGAAGGGACTAGCGGGGGGTCCCCCACAGATACGCAGTATTTT,CASSQEGTSGGSPTDTQYF
TRBJ1-1,TRBV28,TRBD1,TGTGCCAGCAGCCCTCAAAGGGACAGGGGGCTTTTGAACACTGAAGCTTTCTTT,CASSPQRDRGLLNTEAFF
TRBJ2-3,TRBV2,TRBD2,TGTGCCAGCAGTGAACGGCGGGAGAGCACAGATACGCAGTATTTT,CASSERRESTDTQYF
TRBJ2-7,TRBV15,TRBD1,TGTGCCACCAGCATCGGGACAGGGACCTACGAGCAGTACTTC,CATSIGTGTYEQYF
TRBJ2-3,TRBV10-3,-,TGTGCCATCAGTGAGTCGATAGGCGCCCCTAGCACAGATACGCAGTATTTT,CAISESIGAPSTDTQYF
TRBJ2-7,TRBV11-3,-,TGTGCCAGCAGCGCCGGGACGCTCTACGAGCAGTACTTC,CASSAGTLYEQYF
TRBJ1-5,TRBV19,-,TGTGCCAGTAGTGACGGGACTATTAGCAATCAGCCCCAGCATTTT,CASSDGTISNQPQHF
TRBJ1-2,TRBV7-2,-,TGTGCCAGCAGCCCCATGGAGCCGGGGGCTAACTATGGCTACACCTTC,CASSPMEPGANYGYTF
TRBJ2-7,TRBV4-3,TRBD1,TGCGCCAGCAGCCAAGTTCACAGGGGTTCCTACGAGCAGTACTTC,CASSQVHRGSYEQYF
TRBJ1-5,TRBV7-2,-,TGTGCCAGCAGCCCTGGTAGCAGGGGAGATCAGCCCCAGCATTTT,CASSPGSRGDQPQHF
TRBJ2-7,TRBV19,-,TGTGCCAGTAGCTTGGGGGCGTCCTACGAGCAGTACTTC,CASSLGASYEQYF
TRBJ2-7,TRBV10-1,TRBD1,TGCGCCAGGGGACAGGCTCCCTACGAGCAGTACTTC,CARGQAPYEQYF
TRBJ2-7,TRBV5-1,TRBD1,TGCGCCAGCAGAGACCGGGACAGGGACTACGAGCAGTACTTC,CASRDRDRDYEQYF
TRBJ1-2,TRBV9,-,TGTGCCAGCAGCGCCCTACAAGGGGTTGGCTACACCTTC,CASSALQGVGYTF
TRBJ2-4,TRBV5-4,-,TGTGCCAGCAGCTCCCTGGGTTCGACGGGGTTAAACATTCAGTACTTC,CASSSLGSTGLNIQYF